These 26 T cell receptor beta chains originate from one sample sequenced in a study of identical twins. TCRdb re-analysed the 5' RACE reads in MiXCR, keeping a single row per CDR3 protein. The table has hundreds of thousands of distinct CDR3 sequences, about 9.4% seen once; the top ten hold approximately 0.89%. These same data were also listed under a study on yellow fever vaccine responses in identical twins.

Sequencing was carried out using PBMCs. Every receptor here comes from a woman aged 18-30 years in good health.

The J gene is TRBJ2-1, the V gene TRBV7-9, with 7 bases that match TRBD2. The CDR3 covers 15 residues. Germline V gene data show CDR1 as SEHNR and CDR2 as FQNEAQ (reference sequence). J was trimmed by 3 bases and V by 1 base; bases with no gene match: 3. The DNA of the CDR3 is TGTGCCAGCAGCTTAGGCGGGAGCTACTACAATGAGCAGTTCTTC. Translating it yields CASSLGGSYYNEQFF.

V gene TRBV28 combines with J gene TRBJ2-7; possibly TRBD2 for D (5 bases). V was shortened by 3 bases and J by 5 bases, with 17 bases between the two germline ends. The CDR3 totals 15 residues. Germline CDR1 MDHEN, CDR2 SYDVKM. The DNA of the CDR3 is TGTGCCAGCAGTTTCGTGCGCCCTTCCGGGGACGAGCAGTACTTC. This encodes CASSFVRPSGDEQYF.

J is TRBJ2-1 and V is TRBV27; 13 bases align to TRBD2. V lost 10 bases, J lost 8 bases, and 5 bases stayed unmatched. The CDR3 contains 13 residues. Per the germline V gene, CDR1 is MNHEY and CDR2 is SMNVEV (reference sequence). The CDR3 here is CATGLAGVDEQFF. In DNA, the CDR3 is TGTGCCACCGGACTAGCGGGGGTGGATGAGCAGTTCTTC.

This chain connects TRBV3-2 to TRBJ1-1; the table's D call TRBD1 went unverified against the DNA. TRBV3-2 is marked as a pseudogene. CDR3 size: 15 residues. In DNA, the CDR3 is TGTGCCAGCTGCCCCTTGCAGGGGTTGAACACTGAAGCTTTCTTT. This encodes CASCPLQGLNTEAFF.

CDR3: CSAGSPLGQSSTDTQYF. The CDR3 DNA follows: TGCAGTGCTGGAAGCCCGCTAGGACAGTCTAGCACAGATACGCAGTATTTT. The chain links TRBV20-1 to TRBJ2-3, with D possibly TRBD1 on 6 matching bases. The CDR3 consists of 17 residues. V shed 5 bases and J shed 0 bases, with 21 bases lying between them. Per the germline V gene, CDR1 is DFQATT and CDR2 is SNEGSKA (reference sequence).

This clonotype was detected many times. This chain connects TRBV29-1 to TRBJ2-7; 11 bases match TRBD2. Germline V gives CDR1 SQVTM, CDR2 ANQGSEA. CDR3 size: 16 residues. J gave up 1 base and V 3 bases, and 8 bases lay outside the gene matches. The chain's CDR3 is CSVESFGTSGSYEQYF. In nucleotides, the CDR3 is TGCAGCGTTGAGAGTTTTGGGACTAGCGGATCCTACGAGCAGTACTTC.

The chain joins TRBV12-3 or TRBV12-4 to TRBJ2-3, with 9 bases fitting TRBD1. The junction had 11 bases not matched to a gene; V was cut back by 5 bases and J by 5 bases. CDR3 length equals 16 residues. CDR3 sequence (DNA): TGTGCCAGCAGTCTTCCGGGACAGGGTAAGGAAGATACGCAGTATTTT. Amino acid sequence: CASSLPGQGKEDTQYF.

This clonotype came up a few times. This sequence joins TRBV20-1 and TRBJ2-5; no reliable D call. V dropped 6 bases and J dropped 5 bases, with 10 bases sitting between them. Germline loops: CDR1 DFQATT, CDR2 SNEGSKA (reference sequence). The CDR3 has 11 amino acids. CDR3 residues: CSAVEWETQYF. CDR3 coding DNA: TGCAGTGCCGTCGAGTGGGAGACCCAGTACTTC.

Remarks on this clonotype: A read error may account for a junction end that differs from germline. As DNA, the CDR3 is TGTGCCATCAGCCCCGGGACTAGCGGGGGATCTAGCACAGATACGCAGTATTTT. Its translation is CAISPGTSGGSSTDTQYF. V is TRBV13 and J is TRBJ2-3; 14 bases fit TRBD2. The CDR3 extends over 18 amino acids. Germline V gives CDR1 PRHDT, CDR2 FYEKMQ (reference sequence).

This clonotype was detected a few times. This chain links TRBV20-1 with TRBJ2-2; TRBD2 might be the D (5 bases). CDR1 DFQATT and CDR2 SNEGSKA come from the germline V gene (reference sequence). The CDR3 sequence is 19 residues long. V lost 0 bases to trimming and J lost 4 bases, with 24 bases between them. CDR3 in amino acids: CSARDPAVLGPSSTGELFF. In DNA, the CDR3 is TGCAGTGCTAGAGACCCAGCGGTCCTTGGCCCCTCGAGCACCGGGGAGCTGTTTTTT.

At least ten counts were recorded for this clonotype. CDR3 coding DNA: TGTGCCAGCAGCCCCACTAGCGGTGGCGATGAGCAGTTCTTC. Translated, it gives CASSPTSGGDEQFF. J is TRBJ2-1 and V is TRBV7-9, with 8 bases lining up with TRBD2. This CDR3 region has 14 residues. The V segment lost 5 bases and the J segment 8 bases; nucleotides outside the gene matches: 8. Germline CDR1 SEHNR, CDR2 FQNEAQ (reference sequence).

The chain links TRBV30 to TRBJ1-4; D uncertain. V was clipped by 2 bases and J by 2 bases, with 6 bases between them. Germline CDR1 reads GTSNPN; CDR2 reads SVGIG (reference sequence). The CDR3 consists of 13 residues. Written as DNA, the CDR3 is TGTGCCTGGAGTACGGGTACTAATGAAAAACTGTTTTTT. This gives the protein CAWSTGTNEKLFF.

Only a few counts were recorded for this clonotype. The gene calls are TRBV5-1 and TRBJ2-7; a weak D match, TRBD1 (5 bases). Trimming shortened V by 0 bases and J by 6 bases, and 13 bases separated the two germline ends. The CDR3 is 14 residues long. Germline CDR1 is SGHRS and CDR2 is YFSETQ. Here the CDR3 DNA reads TGCGCCAGCAGCTTGGACCTGACAGTAAGCGAGCAGTACTTC. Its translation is CASSLDLTVSEQYF.

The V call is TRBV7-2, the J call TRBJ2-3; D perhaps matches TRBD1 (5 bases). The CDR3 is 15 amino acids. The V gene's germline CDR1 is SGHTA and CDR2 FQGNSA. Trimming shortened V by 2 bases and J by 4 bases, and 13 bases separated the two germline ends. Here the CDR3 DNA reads TGTGCCAGCAGCTTATCCAGGGCCGTGGCAGATACGCAGTATTTT. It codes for CASSLSRAVADTQYF.

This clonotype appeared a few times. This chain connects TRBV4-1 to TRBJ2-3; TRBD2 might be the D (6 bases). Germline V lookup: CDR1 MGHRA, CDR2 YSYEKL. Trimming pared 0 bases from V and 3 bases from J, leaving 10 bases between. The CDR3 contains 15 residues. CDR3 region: CASSQDPGLTDTQYF. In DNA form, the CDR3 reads TGCGCCAGCAGCCAAGACCCGGGACTGACAGATACGCAGTATTTT.

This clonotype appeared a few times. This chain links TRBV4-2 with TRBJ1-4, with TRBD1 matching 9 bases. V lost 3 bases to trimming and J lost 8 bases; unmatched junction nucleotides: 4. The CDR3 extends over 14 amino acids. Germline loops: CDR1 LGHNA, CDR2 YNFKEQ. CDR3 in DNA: TGTGCCAGCAGCCACCGGGACAGGGAGGAAAAACTGTTTTTT. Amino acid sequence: CASSHRDREEKLFF.

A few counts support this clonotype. CDR3 residues: CASSYRGGGGAKNIQYF. In nucleotides, the CDR3 is TGTGCCAGCAGTTACCGTGGCGGGGGGGGGGCCAAAAACATTCAGTACTTC. The rearrangement links TRBV12-3 or TRBV12-4 to TRBJ2-4, with 9 nucleotides matching TRBD2. V shed 4 bases, J shed 1 base, and the junction held 8 bases outside the gene matches. This CDR3 is 17 amino acids long.

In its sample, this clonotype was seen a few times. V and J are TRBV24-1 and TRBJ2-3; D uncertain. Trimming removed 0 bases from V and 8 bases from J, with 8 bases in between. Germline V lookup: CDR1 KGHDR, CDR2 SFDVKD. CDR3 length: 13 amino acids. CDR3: CATSDLFAGTQYF. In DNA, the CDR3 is TGTGCCACCAGTGATTTGTTCGCCGGTACGCAGTATTTT.

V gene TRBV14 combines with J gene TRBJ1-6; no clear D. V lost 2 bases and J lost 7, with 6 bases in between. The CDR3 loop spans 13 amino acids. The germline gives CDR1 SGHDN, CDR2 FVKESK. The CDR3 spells CASSQTPNSPLHF. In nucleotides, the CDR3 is TGTGCCAGCAGCCAAACCCCCAATTCACCCCTCCACTTT.

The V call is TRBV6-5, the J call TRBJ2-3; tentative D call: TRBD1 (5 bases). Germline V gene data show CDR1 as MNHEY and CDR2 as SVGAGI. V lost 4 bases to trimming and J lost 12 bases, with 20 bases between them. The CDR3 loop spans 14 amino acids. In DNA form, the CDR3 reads TGTGCCAGCAGTTTAAATCCCCAGGGAAGGGGCCAGTATTTT. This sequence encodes CASSLNPQGRGQYF.

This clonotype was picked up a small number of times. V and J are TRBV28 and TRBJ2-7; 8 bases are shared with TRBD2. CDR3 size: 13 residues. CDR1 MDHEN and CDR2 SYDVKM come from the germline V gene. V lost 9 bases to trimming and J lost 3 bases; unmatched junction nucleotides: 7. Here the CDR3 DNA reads TGTGCCAGTAACCCGGGAGGGGGCTACGAGCAGTACTTC. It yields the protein CASNPGGGYEQYF.

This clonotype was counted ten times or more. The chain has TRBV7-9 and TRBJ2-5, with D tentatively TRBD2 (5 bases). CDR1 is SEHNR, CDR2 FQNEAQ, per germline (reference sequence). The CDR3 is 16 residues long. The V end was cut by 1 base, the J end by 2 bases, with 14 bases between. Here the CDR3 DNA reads TGTGCCAGCAGCTTAGGGAAATGGACTGATCAAGAGACCCAGTACTTC. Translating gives CASSLGKWTDQETQYF.

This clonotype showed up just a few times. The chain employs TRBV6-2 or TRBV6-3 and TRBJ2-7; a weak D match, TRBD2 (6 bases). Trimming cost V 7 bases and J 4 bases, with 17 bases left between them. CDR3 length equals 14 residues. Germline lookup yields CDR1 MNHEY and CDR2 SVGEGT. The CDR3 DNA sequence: TGTGCCAGCACCAACGGAGGCGGGGTTTACGAGCAGTACTTC. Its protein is CASTNGGGVYEQYF.

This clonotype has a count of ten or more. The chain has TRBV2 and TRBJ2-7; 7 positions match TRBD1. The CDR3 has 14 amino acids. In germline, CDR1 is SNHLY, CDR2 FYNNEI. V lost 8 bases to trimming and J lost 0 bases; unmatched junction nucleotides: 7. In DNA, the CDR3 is TGTGCCAGCGGGCCGACAGGGAACTCCTACGAGCAGTACTTC. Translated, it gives CASGPTGNSYEQYF.

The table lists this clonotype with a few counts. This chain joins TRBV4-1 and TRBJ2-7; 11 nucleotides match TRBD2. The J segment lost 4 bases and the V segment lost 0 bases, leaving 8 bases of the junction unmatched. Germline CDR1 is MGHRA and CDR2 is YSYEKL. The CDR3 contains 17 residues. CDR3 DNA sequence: TGCGCCAGCAGCCAAGAAGGGGTAGCGGGAGGGCGGTACGAGCAGTACTTC. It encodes CASSQEGVAGGRYEQYF.

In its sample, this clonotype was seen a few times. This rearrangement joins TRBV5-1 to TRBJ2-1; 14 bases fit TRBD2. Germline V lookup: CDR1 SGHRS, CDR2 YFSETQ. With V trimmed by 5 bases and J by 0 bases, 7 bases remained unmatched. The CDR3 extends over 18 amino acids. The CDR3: CASSPGLAGVSSYNEQFF. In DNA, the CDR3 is TGCGCCAGCAGTCCGGGACTAGCGGGAGTAAGCTCCTACAATGAGCAGTTCTTC.